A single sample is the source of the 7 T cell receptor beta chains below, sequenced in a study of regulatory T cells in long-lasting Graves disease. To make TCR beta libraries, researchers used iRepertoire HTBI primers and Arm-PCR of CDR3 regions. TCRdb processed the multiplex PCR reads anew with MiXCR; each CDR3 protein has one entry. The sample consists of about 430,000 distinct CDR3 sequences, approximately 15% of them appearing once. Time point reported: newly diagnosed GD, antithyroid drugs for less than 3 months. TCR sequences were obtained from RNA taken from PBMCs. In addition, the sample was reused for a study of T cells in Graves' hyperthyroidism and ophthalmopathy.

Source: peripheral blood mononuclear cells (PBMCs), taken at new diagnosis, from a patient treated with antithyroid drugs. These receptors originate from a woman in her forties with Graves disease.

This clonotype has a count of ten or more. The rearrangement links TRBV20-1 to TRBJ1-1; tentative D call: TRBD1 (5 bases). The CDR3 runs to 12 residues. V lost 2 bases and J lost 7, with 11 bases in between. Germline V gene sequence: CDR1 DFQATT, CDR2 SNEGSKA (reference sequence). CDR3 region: CSARQGRNEAFF. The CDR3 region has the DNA TGCAGTGCTAGACAGGGAAGGAATGAAGCTTTCTTT.

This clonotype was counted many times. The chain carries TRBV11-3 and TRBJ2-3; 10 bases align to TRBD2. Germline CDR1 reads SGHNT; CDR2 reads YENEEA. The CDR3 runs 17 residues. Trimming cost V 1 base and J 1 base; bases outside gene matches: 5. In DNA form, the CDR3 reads TGTGCCAGCAGCTTAGCTACTAGCGGGATACGCACAGATACGCAGTATTTT. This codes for CASSLATSGIRTDTQYF.

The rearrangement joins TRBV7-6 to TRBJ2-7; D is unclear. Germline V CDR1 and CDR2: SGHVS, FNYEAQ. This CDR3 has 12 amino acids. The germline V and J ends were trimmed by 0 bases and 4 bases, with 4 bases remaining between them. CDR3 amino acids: CASSLAEYEQYF. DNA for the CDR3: TGTGCCAGCAGCTTAGCCGAGTACGAGCAGTACTTC.

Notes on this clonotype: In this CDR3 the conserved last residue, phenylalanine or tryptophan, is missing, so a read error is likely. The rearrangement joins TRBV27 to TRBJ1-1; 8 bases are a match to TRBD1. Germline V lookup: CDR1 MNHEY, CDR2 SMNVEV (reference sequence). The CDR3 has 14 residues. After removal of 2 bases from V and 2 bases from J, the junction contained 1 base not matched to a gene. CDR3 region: CASSLGQGNTEAFS. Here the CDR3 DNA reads TGTGCCAGCAGTTTAGGACAGGGCAACACTGAAGCTTTCTCT.

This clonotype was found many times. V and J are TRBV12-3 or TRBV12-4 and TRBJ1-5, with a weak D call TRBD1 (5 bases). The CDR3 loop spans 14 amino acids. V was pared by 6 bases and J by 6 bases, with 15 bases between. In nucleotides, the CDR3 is TGTGCCAGCAGCCCGACAGTAACGGGTCAGCCCCAGCATTTT. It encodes CASSPTVTGQPQHF.

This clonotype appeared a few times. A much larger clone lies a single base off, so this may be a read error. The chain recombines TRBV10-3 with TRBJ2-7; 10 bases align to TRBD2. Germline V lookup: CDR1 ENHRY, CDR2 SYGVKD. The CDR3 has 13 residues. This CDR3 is CAISGTSGYEQHF. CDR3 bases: TGTGCCATCAGTGGGACTAGCGGCTACGAGCAGCACTTC.

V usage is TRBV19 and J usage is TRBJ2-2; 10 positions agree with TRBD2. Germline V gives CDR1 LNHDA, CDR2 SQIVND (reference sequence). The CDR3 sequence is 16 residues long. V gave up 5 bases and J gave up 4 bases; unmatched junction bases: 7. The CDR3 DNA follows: TGTGCCAGTAGTTCCTTTAGCGGGAGGACCACCGGGGAGCTGTTTTTT. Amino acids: CASSSFSGRTTGELFF. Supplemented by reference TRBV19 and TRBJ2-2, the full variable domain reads DGGITQSPKYLFRKEGQNVTLSCEQNLNHDAMYWYRQDPGQGLRLIYYSQIVNDFQKGDIAEGYSVSREKKESFPLTVTSAQKNPTAFYLCASSSFSGRTTGELFFGEGSRLTVL.